This is a list of T cell receptor beta chains from one sample in a study of cytomegalovirus exposure and HLA in healthy donors. Some clones are missing from TCRdb's copy, which holds only in-frame ones; the method was immunoSEQ multiplex PCR. The sample holds around 140,000 clones. Sequencing input: PBMCs. These receptors all come from a male donor in good health and CMV-seronegative. CDR3s include the opening cysteine and the closing phenylalanine or tryptophan. The order of the fields is J gene, V gene, CDR3 protein.

TRBJ2-3	TRBV6-6	CASSYSPGTDTQYF
TRBJ1-2	TRBV28	CASRDSRIDGYTF
TRBJ1-1	TRBV15	CATSSAATGVHTEAFF
TRBJ2-1	TRBV27	CASSAWDRGRDEQFF
TRBJ2-5	TRBV15	CATSRDRGARETQYF
TRBJ2-3	TRBV15	CATSRAGWSTDTQYF
TRBJ2-3	TRBV9	CASSKQMTDTQYF
TRBJ2-5	TRBV2	CAIKGGTVKETQYF
TRBJ2-7	TRBV19	CASSIDSASGKYEQYF
TRBJ1-1	TRBV5-1	CASSFRGTTTGNTEAFF
TRBJ2-1	TRBV9	CASSVGDRLSSYNEQFF
TRBJ1-5	TRBV15	CATSSGRGLVQPQHF
TRBJ1-3	TRBV6-5	CASSASRGNTIYF
TRBJ1-6	TRBV4-3	CASSQDLQGAYSPLHF
TRBJ1-1	TRBV18	CASSPAGHMNTEAFF
TRBJ1-2	TRBV6-5	CASSYGQGDYGYTF
TRBJ2-7	TRBV4-2	CASSQERGGVSEQYF
TRBJ2-5	TRBV7-2	CASSGRGLKETQYF
TRBJ2-7	TRBV18	CASSPGAGGTSYEQYF
TRBJ2-7	TRBV29-1	CSVISGSFYEQYF
TRBJ2-7	TRBV29-1	CSVVRTSGEQYF
TRBJ2-7	TRBV2	CASSLEGATYEQYF
TRBJ1-1	TRBV7-8	CASSFRGGKNTEAFF
TRBJ1-1	TRBV6-5	CASSRRQGRATEAFF
TRBJ2-1	TRBV19	CASSIDWDKSSYNEQFF
TRBJ1-5	TRBV6-1	CASSVEGGHSNQPQHF
TRBJ2-3	TRBV6-5	CASSILGSSTDTQYF
TRBJ2-7	TRBV20-1	CSVATPAAADF
TRBJ1-3	TRBV6-4	CASSDPSSGNTIYF
TRBJ1-6	TRBV4-3	CASSQDDGTGGNSPLHF
TRBJ2-7	TRBV20-1	CSARDDETDYF
TRBJ2-1	TRBV30	CAYSGNEQFF
TRBJ1-1	TRBV6-1	CASSDLRGEAFF
TRBJ1-1	TRBV6-5	CASSYGIAGTEAFF
TRBJ1-5	TRBV19	CASSSWTGAGQPQHF
TRBJ2-7	TRBV13	CASSSIRDSSYEQYF
TRBJ1-1	TRBV5-6	CASSLERGGRGTEAFF
TRBJ2-2	TRBV5-1	CASRLRDANTGELFF
TRBJ1-1	TRBV6-5	CASITRNTEAFF
TRBJ1-1	TRBV27	CASIRTGEMNTEAFF
TRBJ1-2	TRBV30	CAWSAPIAGYTF
TRBJ2-2	TRBV30	CAWRTTGTGGTGELFF
TRBJ2-1	TRBV9	CASSASGGTYNEQFF
TRBJ1-1	TRBV18	CASSPGTGGANTEAFF
TRBJ2-7	TRBV7-8	CASSYTGFSYEQYF
TRBJ2-2	TRBV5-1	CASSLGAQPSGELFF
TRBJ2-5	TRBV9	CASSGGGVQETQYF
TRBJ2-1	TRBV6-4	CASSDSSIRSYNEQFF
TRBJ1-5	TRBV15	CATSKDSYQPQHF
TRBJ2-7	TRBV4-1	CASSQKRGTNYEQYF
TRBJ1-2	TRBV2	CASYGGENYGYTF